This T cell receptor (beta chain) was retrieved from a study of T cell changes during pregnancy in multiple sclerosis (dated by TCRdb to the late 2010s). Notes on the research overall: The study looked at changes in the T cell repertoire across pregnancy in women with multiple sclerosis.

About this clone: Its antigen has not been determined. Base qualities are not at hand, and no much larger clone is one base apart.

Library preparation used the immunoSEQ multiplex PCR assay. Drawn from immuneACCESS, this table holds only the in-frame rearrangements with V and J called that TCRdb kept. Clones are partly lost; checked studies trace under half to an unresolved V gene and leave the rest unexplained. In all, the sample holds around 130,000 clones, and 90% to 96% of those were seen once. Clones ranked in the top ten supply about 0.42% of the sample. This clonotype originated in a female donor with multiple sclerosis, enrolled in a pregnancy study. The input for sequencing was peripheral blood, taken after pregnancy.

The nucleotides are TGTGCCAGTACGGGACTCCGAACCTATGGCTACACCTTC. This translates into CASTGLRTYGYTF. This sequence uses TRBV19 and TRBJ1-2, with a weak D call of TRBD1 (5 bases match). CDR1 and CDR2, looked up from the germline V gene (reference sequence), are LNHDA and SQIVND. V is pared back by 7 bases and J by 4 bases, with 13 bases lying between the germline termini. The CDR3 measures 13 amino acids from cysteine to phenylalanine. Only CDR3 DNA is held: 39 bases, read in frame from base 1.